Listed below are T cell receptor beta chains from one sample, sequenced in a study of blood T cells in healthy people across ages. MiXCR was run by TCRdb on the 5' RACE reads, yielding one entry per CDR3 protein. Of about 1.8 million distinct CDR3 sequences listed, roughly 52% are singletons. Material: blood. Every receptor here comes from a middle-aged woman in good health. Each CDR3 is given with its conserved first and last residue. The D gene is left open where the match is weak. A clone size is listed for some rows: how often the clone was seen (once, few, many), or a class if it is expanded.

clone_size d_call j_call v_call cdr3_nt cdr3_aa
NA NA TRBJ2-1 TRBV20-1 TGCAGTGCTCCGGGACTGCCGGCGGAGCAGTTCTTC CSAPGLPAEQFF
NA TRBD1 TRBJ2-7 TRBV28 TGTGCCAGCAACCCTCCCGGGACAGGGGGCGACGAGCAGTACTTC CASNPPGTGGDEQYF
NA NA TRBJ1-2 TRBV4-3 TGCGCCAGCAGCCCCTACCGGACAGCCAACTATGGCTACACCTTC CASSPYRTANYGYTF
NA NA TRBJ1-2 TRBV4-2 TGTGCCAGCAGCCAAGAATCGGGGGGCGCGTATGGCTACACCTTC CASSQESGGAYGYTF
NA TRBD1 TRBJ2-1 TRBV27 TGTGCCAGCAGTTTGGGGACAGGGGTGGTAAATGAGCAGTTCTTC CASSLGTGVVNEQFF
NA NA TRBJ2-1 TRBV7-2 TGTGCCAGCAGCTTAAGTACTAGCCGGCAGTTCTTC CASSLSTSRQFF
few TRBD1 TRBJ2-7 TRBV4-3 TGCGCCAGCAGCCAAGATTGGGGACAGCCCTACGAGCAGTACTTC CASSQDWGQPYEQYF
NA NA TRBJ2-7 TRBV5-1 TGCGCCAGCAGCCCCCTTCTCTTCGGGGGATCCTCCTACGAGCAGTACTTC CASSPLLFGGSSYEQYF
NA NA TRBJ2-1 TRBV29-1 TGCAGCGCTTTGTCAGGGTCAAAGAATGAGCAGTTCTTC CSALSGSKNEQFF
NA TRBD1 TRBJ2-3 TRBV27 TGTGCCAGCAGTTTAGTCCTGGGACAGGGTGGTGCAGATACGCAGTATTTT CASSLVLGQGGADTQYF
NA TRBD1 TRBJ2-7 TRBV29-1 TGCAGCGTTGACCCGACAGGGGGCATCCGAGAGGCCCAGTACTTC CSVDPTGGIREAQYF
few NA TRBJ2-5 TRBV7-2 TGTGCCAGCAGCGACCGGACGGGGAACGAGACCCAGTACTTC CASSDRTGNETQYF
NA TRBD1 TRBJ1-5 TRBV6-6 TGTGCCAGCAGTTACTCGCAGGACAGGACCCAGCCCCAGCATTTT CASSYSQDRTQPQHF
few TRBD1 TRBJ1-2 TRBV4-1 TGCGCCAGCAGCCCTGCCTCGGGACAGGGGAACTATGGCTACACCTTC CASSPASGQGNYGYTF
NA NA TRBJ2-7 TRBV6-1 TGTGCCAGCAGGAGGACAGCGTTCTACGAGCAGTACTTC CASRRTAFYEQYF
few NA TRBJ2-6 TRBV2 TGTGCCAGCCCCAGGGCTTCCCTCTCTGGGGCCAACGTCCTGACTTTC CASPRASLSGANVLTF
few NA TRBJ2-3 TRBV27 TGTGCCAGCAGTTTATCGATTCCGGGGTCGGTAGGCAGTAGCACAGATACGCAGTATTTT CASSLSIPGSVGSSTDTQYF
NA NA TRBJ2-7 TRBV12-3/TRBV12-4 TGTGCCAGCAGTATCCACCAGGGGAACGAGCAGTACTTC CASSIHQGNEQYF
many NA TRBJ2-3 TRBV9 TGTGCCAGCAGCGTAGGACAGCCAGATACGCAGTATTTT CASSVGQPDTQYF
few TRBD1 TRBJ2-5 TRBV20-1 TGCAGTGCTTTCCTGGGACAGCACCTCCAGACCCAGTACTTC CSAFLGQHLQTQYF
NA NA TRBJ2-3 TRBV11-2 TGTGCCAGCAGCTTAGGTTATAACACAGATACGCAGTATTTT CASSLGYNTDTQYF
few NA TRBJ2-7 TRBV6-6 TGTGCCAGCAGAATTAAGGGCGCCTCCTACGAGCAGTACTTC CASRIKGASYEQYF
NA NA TRBJ2-3 TRBV6-1 TGTGCCAGCAGTGAGGGTTCGGGACGGGATACGCAGTATTTT CASSEGSGRDTQYF
NA NA TRBJ2-5 TRBV7-2 TGTGCCAGCAGCCCAGGGTGGCATCAGGCAGAGACCCAGTACTTC CASSPGWHQAETQYF
NA TRBD1 TRBJ2-1 TRBV27 TGTGCCAGCAGTAACCTCGTAAGGGCAGGGGGCAACGGTGAGCAGTTCTTC CASSNLVRAGGNGEQFF
few NA TRBJ2-5 TRBV7-2 TGTGCCAGCAGCTTCCCTGCAGACCAAGAGACCCAGTACTTC CASSFPADQETQYF
NA NA TRBJ1-4 TRBV29-1 TGCAGCGTTGTAGGGGGTTTGGGGGGGCTAGGTGAAAAACTGTTTTTT CSVVGGLGGLGEKLFF